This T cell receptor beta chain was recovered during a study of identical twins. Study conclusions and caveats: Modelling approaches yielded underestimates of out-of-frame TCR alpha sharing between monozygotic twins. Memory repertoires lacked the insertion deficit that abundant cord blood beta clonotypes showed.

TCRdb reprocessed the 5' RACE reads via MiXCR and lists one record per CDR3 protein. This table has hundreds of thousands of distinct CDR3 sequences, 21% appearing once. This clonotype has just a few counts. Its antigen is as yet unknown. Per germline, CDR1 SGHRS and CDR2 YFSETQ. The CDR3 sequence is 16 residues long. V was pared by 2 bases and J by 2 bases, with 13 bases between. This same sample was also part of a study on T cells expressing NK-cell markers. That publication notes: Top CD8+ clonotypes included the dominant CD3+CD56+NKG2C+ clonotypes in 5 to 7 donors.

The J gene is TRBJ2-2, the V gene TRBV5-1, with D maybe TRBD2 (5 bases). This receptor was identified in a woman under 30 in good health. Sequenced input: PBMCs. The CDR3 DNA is TGCGCCAGCAGCTTACAGCCTAGCCTAAACACCGGGGAGCTGTTTTTT. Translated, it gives CASSLQPSLNTGELFF.